This T cell receptor (beta chain) was sequenced for a study of T cell changes during pregnancy in multiple sclerosis (dated by TCRdb to the late 2010s). Study-level background: Changes in the T cell repertoire over the course of pregnancy were examined in this study in women with multiple sclerosis.

A remark on this clone: Its antigen specificity is not known. No much larger clonotype is one base removed from it; base qualities were not supplied.

The library was prepared using the immunoSEQ multiplex PCR assay. The immuneACCESS repertoire file appears here via TCRdb, limited to in-frame rearrangements. These files lack a portion of the clones; in checked studies, under half of the deficit traces to unresolved V genes, and the cause of the others is not known. The sample contains about 59,000 clones, roughly 92% of them found a single time. The biggest ten clones account for less than 3.5% of the sample. CDR1 and CDR2 were assigned from the germline V gene (reference sequence) as LNHDA and SQIVND. Reading from cysteine to phenylalanine, the CDR3 counts 19 amino acids. Of all the DNA, just the CDR3 is kept, 57 bases in frame from base 1. Clipping removes 0 bases from V and 4 bases from J, with 16 as the unmatched junction base count.

The sequence came from a female donor in good health, enrolled as a control in a pregnancy study. This receptor chain uses TRBV19 and TRBJ2-5; TRBD1 lines up with 8 middle nucleotides. Specimen: peripheral blood, collected in the third trimester of pregnancy. The CDR3 region has the sequence CASSIDVNFRTGSGETQYF. The base sequence is TGTGCCAGTAGTATAGACGTGAATTTTCGGACAGGGAGTGGAGAGACCCAGTACTTC.